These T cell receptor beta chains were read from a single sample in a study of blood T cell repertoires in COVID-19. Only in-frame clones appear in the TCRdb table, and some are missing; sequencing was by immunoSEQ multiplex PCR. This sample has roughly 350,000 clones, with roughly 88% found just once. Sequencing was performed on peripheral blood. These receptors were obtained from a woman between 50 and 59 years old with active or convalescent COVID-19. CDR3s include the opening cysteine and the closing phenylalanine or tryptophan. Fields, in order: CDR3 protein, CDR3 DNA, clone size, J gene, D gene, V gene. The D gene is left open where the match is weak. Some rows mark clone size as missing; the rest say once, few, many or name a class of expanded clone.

CDR3aa: CASSFRAAGGSEQYF
CDR3nt: TGTGCCAGCAGCTTCCGGGCCGCCGGGGGTTCTGAGCAGTACTTC
abundance: .
j_gene: TRBJ2-7
d_gene: .
v_gene: TRBV3-1/TRBV3-2

CDR3aa: CASSTRTLRGYTF
CDR3nt: TGTGCCAGCAGCACACGGACACTCCGCGGCTACACCTTC
abundance: .
j_gene: TRBJ1-2
d_gene: .
v_gene: TRBV7-2

CDR3aa: CASSQEGGQGGPMNTEAFF
CDR3nt: TGCGCCAGCAGCCAAGAAGGGGGACAGGGGGGACCCATGAACACTGAAGCTTTCTTT
abundance: .
j_gene: TRBJ1-1
d_gene: TRBD1
v_gene: TRBV4-1

CDR3aa: CASSRTGEETQYF
CDR3nt: TGTGCCAGCAGTAGGACAGGGGAAGAGACCCAGTACTTC
abundance: once
j_gene: TRBJ2-5
d_gene: TRBD1
v_gene: TRBV12-3/TRBV12-4

CDR3aa: CSASSGTGRTYEQYF
CDR3nt: TGCAGTGCTAGTTCGGGGACAGGGCGGACCTACGAGCAGTACTTC
abundance: once
j_gene: TRBJ2-7
d_gene: TRBD1
v_gene: TRBV20-1

CDR3aa: CATSRGGAGDGEQFF
CDR3nt: TGTGCCACCAGCAGAGGGGGAGCGGGAGACGGTGAGCAGTTCTTC
abundance: .
j_gene: TRBJ2-1
d_gene: TRBD2
v_gene: TRBV15

CDR3aa: CASSQVDTYRYNEQFF
CDR3nt: TGTGCCAGCAGCCAAGTGGACACTTACCGGTACAATGAGCAGTTCTTC
abundance: few
j_gene: TRBJ2-1
d_gene: .
v_gene: TRBV3-1/TRBV3-2

CDR3aa: CASSLLVLAGQDEQFF
CDR3nt: TGTGCCAGCAGCTTATTGGTTCTAGCGGGGCAAGATGAGCAGTTCTTC
abundance: .
j_gene: TRBJ2-1
d_gene: TRBD2
v_gene: TRBV7-2

CDR3aa: CASSKRGGPSTDTQYF
CDR3nt: TGTGCCAGCAGCAAAAGGGGGGGGCCCAGCACAGATACGCAGTATTTT
abundance: .
j_gene: TRBJ2-3
d_gene: .
v_gene: TRBV7-2

CDR3aa: CASSLAGGWNTEAFF
CDR3nt: TGTGCCAGCAGCTTGGCGGGGGGTTGGAACACTGAAGCTTTCTTT
abundance: .
j_gene: TRBJ1-1
d_gene: .
v_gene: TRBV5-4

CDR3aa: CASSGFGTDGYTF
CDR3nt: TGTGCCAGCAGCGGCTTCGGGACAGATGGCTACACCTTC
abundance: .
j_gene: TRBJ1-2
d_gene: TRBD1
v_gene: TRBV7-9

CDR3aa: CASSPTGTYEQYF
CDR3nt: TGTGCCAGCAGCCCGACAGGGACCTACGAGCAGTACTTC
abundance: .
j_gene: TRBJ2-7
d_gene: TRBD1
v_gene: TRBV6-2/TRBV6-3

CDR3aa: CASRITGPGELFF
CDR3nt: TGTGCCAGTAGGATAACAGGGCCCGGGGAGCTGTTTTTT
abundance: .
j_gene: TRBJ2-2
d_gene: .
v_gene: TRBV19

CDR3aa: CASSPLGASGGGLNIQYF
CDR3nt: TGTGCCAGCAGCCCCCTGGGGGCTAGCGGGGGGGGTTTGAACATTCAGTACTTC
abundance: .
j_gene: TRBJ2-4
d_gene: .
v_gene: TRBV21-1

CDR3aa: CASSPLDRRPPSGNTIYF
CDR3nt: TGTGCCAGCAGCCCTCTTGACAGACGACCCCCCTCTGGAAACACCATATATTTT
abundance: .
j_gene: TRBJ1-3
d_gene: .
v_gene: TRBV4-2

CDR3aa: CASSLFRANTEAFF
CDR3nt: TGTGCCAGCAGCTTGTTCAGGGCCAACACTGAAGCTTTCTTT
abundance: .
j_gene: TRBJ1-1
d_gene: .
v_gene: TRBV5-5

CDR3aa: CASSGQSGTEAFF
CDR3nt: TGTGCCAGCAGTGGCCAATCGGGGACTGAAGCTTTCTTT
abundance: .
j_gene: TRBJ1-1
d_gene: .
v_gene: TRBV6-4

CDR3aa: CASSLKAEVPWNYGYTF
CDR3nt: TGCGCCAGCAGCTTGAAAGCGGAAGTCCCGTGGAACTATGGCTACACCTTC
abundance: .
j_gene: TRBJ1-2
d_gene: .
v_gene: TRBV5-1

CDR3aa: CASASGGSGNTIYF
CDR3nt: TGTGCCAGCGCCTCGGGGGGGTCGGGAAACACCATATATTTT
abundance: .
j_gene: TRBJ1-3
d_gene: .
v_gene: TRBV25-1

CDR3aa: CASSLVLGLQGEQYF
CDR3nt: TGTGCCAGCAGCTTAGTGCTGGGGCTCCAAGGGGAGCAGTACTTC
abundance: .
j_gene: TRBJ2-7
d_gene: .
v_gene: TRBV11-2

CDR3aa: CASERDRVSYEQYF
CDR3nt: TGTGCCAGCGAACGAGACAGGGTCTCCTACGAGCAGTACTTC
abundance: .
j_gene: TRBJ2-7
d_gene: TRBD1
v_gene: TRBV2

CDR3aa: CASSPPSRISEAFF
CDR3nt: TGTGCCAGCTCACCACCGTCCAGGATTTCTGAAGCTTTCTTT
abundance: .
j_gene: TRBJ1-1
d_gene: .
v_gene: TRBV18

CDR3aa: CASTSERGSHGYTF
CDR3nt: TGTGCCAGCACCTCAGAGAGGGGGTCCCATGGCTACACCTTC
abundance: .
j_gene: TRBJ1-2
d_gene: .
v_gene: TRBV2

CDR3aa: CAISDLKRGDNYGYTF
CDR3nt: TGTGCCATCAGTGACCTGAAAAGGGGCGATAACTATGGCTACACCTTC
abundance: .
j_gene: TRBJ1-2
d_gene: .
v_gene: TRBV10-3

CDR3aa: CASSSVDGRTDTQYF
CDR3nt: TGCGCCAGCAGCTCGGTCGATGGGCGCACAGATACGCAGTATTTT
abundance: .
j_gene: TRBJ2-3
d_gene: .
v_gene: TRBV5-1

CDR3aa: CASSITRDTQYF
CDR3nt: TGTGCCAGCAGCATTACTAGAGATACGCAGTATTTT
abundance: .
j_gene: TRBJ2-3
d_gene: .
v_gene: TRBV11-2

CDR3aa: CSVGQREQYF
CDR3nt: TGCAGCGTCGGACAGCGGGAGCAGTACTTC
abundance: .
j_gene: TRBJ2-7
d_gene: .
v_gene: TRBV29-1

CDR3aa: CASRGQAGNTIYF
CDR3nt: TGTGCCAGCAGGGGACAGGCCGGGAACACCATATATTTT
abundance: .
j_gene: TRBJ1-3
d_gene: TRBD1
v_gene: TRBV6-5

CDR3aa: CASSLGTGPGNTIYF
CDR3nt: TGTGCCAGCAGCTTAGGTACAGGGCCCGGAAACACCATATATTTT
abundance: .
j_gene: TRBJ1-3
d_gene: .
v_gene: TRBV7-2

CDR3aa: CAISDQQGMNTEAFF
CDR3nt: TGTGCCATCAGTGATCAACAGGGCATGAACACTGAAGCTTTCTTT
abundance: once
j_gene: TRBJ1-1
d_gene: .
v_gene: TRBV10-3

CDR3aa: CAISESVEDVHGYTF
CDR3nt: TGTGCCATCAGTGAGTCTGTGGAGGATGTACATGGCTACACCTTC
abundance: .
j_gene: TRBJ1-2
d_gene: .
v_gene: TRBV10-3

CDR3aa: CASSMGTGDGYTF
CDR3nt: TGTGCCAGCAGCATGGGGACAGGGGATGGCTACACCTTC
abundance: .
j_gene: TRBJ1-2
d_gene: TRBD1
v_gene: TRBV7-9

CDR3aa: CASSRGQGIMNTEAFF
CDR3nt: TGTGCCAGCAGCCGCGGACAGGGAATCATGAACACTGAAGCTTTCTTT
abundance: .
j_gene: TRBJ1-1
d_gene: TRBD1
v_gene: TRBV6-2/TRBV6-3

CDR3aa: CASSQDPSGSGGAEKLFF
CDR3nt: TGCGCCAGCAGCCAAGATCCCTCGGGCTCTGGCGGGGCTGAAAAACTGTTTTTT
abundance: .
j_gene: TRBJ1-4
d_gene: .
v_gene: TRBV4-3

CDR3aa: CASSFPPYNEQFF
CDR3nt: TGTGCCAGCAGTTTCCCTCCCTACAATGAGCAGTTCTTC
abundance: .
j_gene: TRBJ2-1
d_gene: .
v_gene: TRBV27

CDR3aa: CASRSRRPLGGSTDTQYF
CDR3nt: TGCGCCAGCCGGTCCCGACGGCCGTTGGGCGGGAGCACAGATACGCAGTATTTT
abundance: .
j_gene: TRBJ2-3
d_gene: .
v_gene: TRBV4-1

CDR3aa: CASSRLEYEQYF
CDR3nt: TGTGCCAGCAGCAGGTTGGAGTACGAGCAGTACTTC
abundance: .
j_gene: TRBJ2-7
d_gene: .
v_gene: TRBV6-2/TRBV6-3

CDR3aa: CASSGLKRNTEAFF
CDR3nt: TGCGCCAGCAGTGGCCTAAAACGGAACACTGAAGCTTTCTTT
abundance: .
j_gene: TRBJ1-1
d_gene: .
v_gene: TRBV10-1

CDR3aa: CASSPTGAPYNEQFF
CDR3nt: TGTGCCAGCAGTCCAACAGGGGCCCCCTACAATGAGCAGTTCTTC
abundance: once
j_gene: TRBJ2-1
d_gene: TRBD1
v_gene: TRBV27

CDR3aa: CASSLVGGASGSYEQYF
CDR3nt: TGTGCCAGCAGCTTAGTCGGGGGGGCTAGCGGGAGTTACGAGCAGTACTTC
abundance: .
j_gene: TRBJ2-7
d_gene: TRBD2
v_gene: TRBV7-2